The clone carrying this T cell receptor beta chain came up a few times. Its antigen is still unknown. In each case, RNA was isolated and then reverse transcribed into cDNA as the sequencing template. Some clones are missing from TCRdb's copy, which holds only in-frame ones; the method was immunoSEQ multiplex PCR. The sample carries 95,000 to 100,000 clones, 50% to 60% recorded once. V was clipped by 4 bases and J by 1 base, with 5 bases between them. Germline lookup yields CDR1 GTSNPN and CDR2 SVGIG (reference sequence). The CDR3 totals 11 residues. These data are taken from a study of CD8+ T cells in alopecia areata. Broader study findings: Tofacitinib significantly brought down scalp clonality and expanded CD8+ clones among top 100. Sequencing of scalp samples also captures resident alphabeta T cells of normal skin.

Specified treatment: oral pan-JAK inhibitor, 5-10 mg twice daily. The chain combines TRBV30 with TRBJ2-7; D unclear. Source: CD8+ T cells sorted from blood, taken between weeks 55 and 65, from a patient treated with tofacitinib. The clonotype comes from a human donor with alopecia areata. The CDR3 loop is CAWTVSYEQYF. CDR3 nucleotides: TGTGCCTGGACAGTTTCCTACGAGCAGTACTTC. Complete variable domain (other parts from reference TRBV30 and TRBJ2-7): SQTIHQWPATLVQPVGSPLSLECTVEGTSNPNLYWYRQAAGRGLQLLFYSVGIGQISSEVPQNLSASRPQDRQFILSSKKLLLSDSGFYLCAWTVSYEQYFGPGTRLTVT.